A selection of T cell receptor beta chains follows, all from one sample in a study of response to subunit inactivated influenza vaccine. TCRdb reprocessed the RT-PCR reads with MiXCR, giving one entry per CDR3 protein. This sample yields 500,000 or so distinct CDR3 sequences, of which about 10% are seen a single time; 12% belongs to the top ten. Specimen: PBMCs from blood, collected roughly 47 days after vaccination. The source is a man aged 45-60 years who received an inactivated influenza vaccine. Both conserved end residues are part of each CDR3. Each record gives: clone size, D gene, CDR3 length, V gene, J gene, CDR3 protein, CDR3 DNA. D genes are given only for firm matches. Clone size appears in some rows only: once, few, many, or a class for an expanded clone.

abundance: few
d_gene: -
len: 18
v_gene: TRBV9
j_gene: TRBJ1-3
CDR3aa: CASSVVPEPRISGNTIYF
CDR3nt: TGTGCCAGCAGCGTAGTCCCGGAGCCCAGGATATCTGGAAACACCATATATTTT

abundance: -
d_gene: TRBD2
len: 16
v_gene: TRBV3-1
j_gene: TRBJ2-1
CDR3aa: CASSQGLTSGANEQFF
CDR3nt: TGTGCCAGCAGCCAAGGTCTAACTAGCGGAGCGAATGAGCAGTTCTTC

abundance: few
d_gene: -
len: 13
v_gene: TRBV9
j_gene: TRBJ1-2
CDR3aa: CASSVDGYYGYTF
CDR3nt: TGTGCCAGCAGCGTAGACGGGTACTATGGCTACACCTTC

abundance: many
d_gene: TRBD2
len: 15
v_gene: TRBV9
j_gene: TRBJ2-1
CDR3aa: CASSVLTSGSDEQFF
CDR3nt: TGTGCCAGCAGCGTCTTGACTAGCGGGAGCGATGAGCAGTTCTTC

abundance: few
d_gene: TRBD1
len: 17
v_gene: TRBV18
j_gene: TRBJ2-1
CDR3aa: CASSTPTGIGAYNEQFF
CDR3nt: TGTGCCAGCTCAACGCCGACAGGGATCGGCGCCTACAATGAGCAGTTCTTC

abundance: many
d_gene: -
len: 14
v_gene: TRBV20-1
j_gene: TRBJ2-4
CDR3aa: CSASTGVPRNIQYF
CDR3nt: TGCAGTGCCTCGACGGGTGTGCCGAGAAACATTCAGTACTTC

abundance: many
d_gene: TRBD1
len: 15
v_gene: TRBV7-9
j_gene: TRBJ2-1
CDR3aa: CASSLGGTGLNEQFF
CDR3nt: TGTGCCAGCAGCTTAGGCGGGACAGGTTTAAATGAGCAGTTCTTC

abundance: -
d_gene: -
len: 14
v_gene: TRBV7-9
j_gene: TRBJ2-2
CDR3aa: CASSFRRSSGELFF
CDR3nt: TGTGCCAGCAGCTTCCGCAGGTCGTCCGGGGAGCTGTTTTTT

abundance: few
d_gene: -
len: 16
v_gene: TRBV12-3/TRBV12-4
j_gene: TRBJ2-7
CDR3aa: CASSFSGARRNHEQYF
CDR3nt: TGTGCCAGCAGTTTTTCGGGGGCGAGGAGGAACCACGAGCAGTACTTC

abundance: few
d_gene: TRBD2
len: 18
v_gene: TRBV5-1
j_gene: TRBJ2-1
CDR3aa: CASSLGASGSFIYNEQFF
CDR3nt: TGCGCCAGCAGCTTGGGGGCTAGCGGGAGTTTCATCTACAATGAGCAGTTCTTC

abundance: few
d_gene: -
len: 13
v_gene: TRBV12-3/TRBV12-4
j_gene: TRBJ1-2
CDR3aa: CASSLQASYGYTF
CDR3nt: TGTGCCAGCAGTCTACAGGCTTCCTATGGCTACACCTTC

abundance: -
d_gene: -
len: 14
v_gene: TRBV4-1
j_gene: TRBJ2-1
CDR3aa: CASSQVVGNNEQFF
CDR3nt: TGCGCCAGCAGCCAAGTAGTCGGCAACAATGAGCAGTTCTTC

abundance: few
d_gene: -
len: 13
v_gene: TRBV6-2/TRBV6-3
j_gene: TRBJ1-1
CDR3aa: CASSYYKNVGAFF
CDR3nt: TGTGCCAGCAGCTACTACAAGAACGTAGGGGCTTTCTTT

abundance: -
d_gene: -
len: 15
v_gene: TRBV7-2
j_gene: TRBJ2-5
CDR3aa: CASSLDAGTVETQYF
CDR3nt: TGTGCCAGCAGCTTAGATGCAGGGACGGTGGAGACCCAGTACTTC

abundance: -
d_gene: -
len: 12
v_gene: TRBV15
j_gene: TRBJ2-5
CDR3aa: CATSRFPEQRYF
CDR3nt: TGTGCCACCAGCAGATTCCCGGAACAACGGTACTTC

abundance: many
d_gene: -
len: 15
v_gene: TRBV12-3/TRBV12-4
j_gene: TRBJ2-4
CDR3aa: CASSYDRLGKNIQYF
CDR3nt: TGTGCCAGCAGTTATGACAGACTTGGCAAAAACATTCAGTACTTC

abundance: many
d_gene: TRBD2
len: 16
v_gene: TRBV7-2
j_gene: TRBJ2-3
CDR3aa: CASSLGAGGLTDTQYF
CDR3nt: TGTGCCAGCAGCTTGGGAGCGGGGGGGCTGACAGATACGCAGTATTTT

abundance: many
d_gene: -
len: 15
v_gene: TRBV5-1
j_gene: TRBJ1-1
CDR3aa: CASSLRTAGNTEAFF
CDR3nt: TGCGCCAGCAGCCTCCGGACAGCTGGGAACACTGAAGCTTTCTTT

abundance: -
d_gene: TRBD2
len: 19
v_gene: TRBV4-2
j_gene: TRBJ2-1
CDR3aa: CASSPRTSGRRGSYNEQFF
CDR3nt: TGTGCCAGCAGCCCTAGGACTAGCGGGAGGCGAGGATCCTACAATGAGCAGTTCTTC

abundance: -
d_gene: TRBD1
len: 17
v_gene: TRBV7-2
j_gene: TRBJ1-1
CDR3aa: CASSLVGTVGLNTEAFF
CDR3nt: TGTGCCAGCAGCTTAGTCGGGACAGTGGGCCTGAACACTGAAGCTTTCTTT

abundance: many
d_gene: TRBD2
len: 16
v_gene: TRBV6-2/TRBV6-3
j_gene: TRBJ2-7
CDR3aa: CASSAIRASGSYQQYF
CDR3nt: TGTGCCAGCAGTGCGATTCGGGCGAGCGGGAGCTACCAGCAGTACTTC

abundance: -
d_gene: -
len: 15
v_gene: TRBV20-1
j_gene: TRBJ2-4
CDR3aa: CSALGPGAAKNIQYF
CDR3nt: TGCAGTGCCCTGGGTCCGGGGGCAGCCAAAAACATTCAGTACTTC

abundance: many
d_gene: -
len: 13
v_gene: TRBV29-1
j_gene: TRBJ2-1
CDR3aa: CSVEKDSYNEQFF
CDR3nt: TGCAGCGTTGAAAAGGACTCTTACAATGAGCAGTTCTTC

abundance: few
d_gene: TRBD2
len: 15
v_gene: TRBV20-1
j_gene: TRBJ2-1
CDR3aa: CSAKRSGRLYNEQFF
CDR3nt: TGCAGTGCTAAACGTAGCGGGAGGCTCTACAATGAGCAGTTCTTC

abundance: many
d_gene: -
len: 16
v_gene: TRBV6-1
j_gene: TRBJ1-6
CDR3aa: CASTDRTDSYNSPLHF
CDR3nt: TGTGCCAGCACCGACCGGACAGACTCCTATAATTCACCCCTCCACTTT

abundance: many
d_gene: TRBD1
len: 16
v_gene: TRBV12-3/TRBV12-4
j_gene: TRBJ2-5
CDR3aa: CASSLAISDRGETQYF
CDR3nt: TGTGCCAGCAGTTTAGCCATTTCGGACAGGGGAGAGACCCAGTACTTC

abundance: few
d_gene: -
len: 16
v_gene: TRBV7-9
j_gene: TRBJ2-5
CDR3aa: CASSLGPTQYQETQYF
CDR3nt: TGTGCCAGCAGCTTGGGCCCTACCCAGTACCAAGAGACCCAGTACTTC

abundance: many
d_gene: TRBD1
len: 15
v_gene: TRBV7-2
j_gene: TRBJ1-2
CDR3aa: CASSPGQGRGYGYTF
CDR3nt: TGTGCCAGCAGCCCCGGACAGGGAAGAGGCTATGGCTACACCTTC